This TCR beta chain was identified during a study of blood T cell repertoires in COVID-19. Here immunoSEQ multiplex PCR was the method, and the copy in TCRdb shows in-frame clones only, minus some. The data hold about 250,000 clones, with roughly 89% observed a single time. The germline gives CDR1 SGDLS, CDR2 YYNGEE. The CDR3 spans 14 residues. The ends were cut back, 0 bases at V and 6 bases at J, with 7 bases in the middle. This clonotype originated in a woman between 40 and 55 years old who had recovered from COVID-19. The sequencing input was peripheral blood. This rearrangement joins TRBV9 to TRBJ1-6; D is unclear. CDR3 amino acids: CASSVGGGNSPLHF. Here the CDR3 DNA reads TGTGCCAGCAGCGTAGGAGGAGGTAATTCACCCCTCCACTTT.